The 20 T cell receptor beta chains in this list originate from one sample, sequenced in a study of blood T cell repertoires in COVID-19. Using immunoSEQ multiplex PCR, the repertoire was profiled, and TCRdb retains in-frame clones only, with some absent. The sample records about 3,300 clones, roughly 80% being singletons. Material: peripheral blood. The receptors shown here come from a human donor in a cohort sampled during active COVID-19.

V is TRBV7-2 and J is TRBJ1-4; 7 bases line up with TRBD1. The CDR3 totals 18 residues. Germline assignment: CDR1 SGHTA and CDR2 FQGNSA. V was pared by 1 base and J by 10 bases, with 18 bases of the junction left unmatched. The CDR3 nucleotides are TGTGCCAGCAGCTTAGTTGTGGCCACAGGGGTGAAGGAGGGAAAACTGTTTTTT. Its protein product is CASSLVVATGVKEGKLFF.

CDR3: CASRFSGRAANEQFF. CDR3 in DNA: TGTGCCAGCAGGTTTAGCGGGAGGGCCGCCAATGAGCAGTTCTTC. This chain uses TRBV6-5 with TRBJ2-1; 11 bases line up with TRBD2. Trimming took 6 bases from V and 6 from J; bases not matched to a gene: 7. The CDR3 spans 15 residues. Germline CDR1 reads MNHEY; CDR2 reads SVGAGI.

CDR3 DNA sequence: TGTGCCACCCCAAGTGTCAGGGTTGTCACCGGGGAGCTGTTTTTT. Its translation is CATPSVRVVTGELFF. The chain joins TRBV6-5 to TRBJ2-2, with D perhaps TRBD1 (5 bases). Trimming shortened V by 10 bases and J by 4 bases, and 19 bases separated the two germline ends. This CDR3 comprises 15 residues. Germline lookup yields CDR1 MNHEY and CDR2 SVGAGI.

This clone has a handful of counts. The CDR3 loop reads CASSPLAGGDTDTQYF. The CDR3 bases are TGTGCCAGTAGTCCGTTGGCGGGGGGCGACACAGATACGCAGTATTTT. This rearrangement joins TRBV19 to TRBJ2-3; 8 bases line up with TRBD2. Germline V gene data show CDR1 as LNHDA and CDR2 as SQIVND (reference sequence). This CDR3 contains 16 residues. Trimming at V came to 5 bases and at J to 2 bases, leaving 9 bases not matched to a gene.

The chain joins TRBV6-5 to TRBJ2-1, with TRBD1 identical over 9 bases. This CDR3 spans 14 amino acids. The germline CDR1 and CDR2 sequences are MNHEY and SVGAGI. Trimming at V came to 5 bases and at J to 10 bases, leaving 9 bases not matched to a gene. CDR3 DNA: TGTGCCAGCAGTCGAGACAGGGGGGTTAACGAGCAGTTCTTC. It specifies CASSRDRGVNEQFF.

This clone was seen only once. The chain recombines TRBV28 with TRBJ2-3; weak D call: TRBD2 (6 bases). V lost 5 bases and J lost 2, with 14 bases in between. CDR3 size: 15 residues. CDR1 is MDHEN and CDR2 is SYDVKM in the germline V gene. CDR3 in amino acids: CASSPDGLNTDTQYF. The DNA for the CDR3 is TGTGCCAGCAGTCCTGACGGACTAAACACAGATACGCAGTATTTT. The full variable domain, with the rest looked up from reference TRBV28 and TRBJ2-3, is DVKVTQSSRYLVKRTGEKVFLECVQDMDHENMFWYRQDPGLGLRLIYFSYDVKMKEKGDIPEGYSVSREKKERFSLILESASTNQTSMYLCASSPDGLNTDTQYFGPGTRLTVL.

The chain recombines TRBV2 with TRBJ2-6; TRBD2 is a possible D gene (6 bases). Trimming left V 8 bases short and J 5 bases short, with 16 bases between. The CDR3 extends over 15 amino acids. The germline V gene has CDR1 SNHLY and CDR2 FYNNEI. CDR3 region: CASRDFSRRANVLTF. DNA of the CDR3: TGTGCCAGCCGGGACTTCTCCCGTAGGGCCAACGTCCTGACTTTC.

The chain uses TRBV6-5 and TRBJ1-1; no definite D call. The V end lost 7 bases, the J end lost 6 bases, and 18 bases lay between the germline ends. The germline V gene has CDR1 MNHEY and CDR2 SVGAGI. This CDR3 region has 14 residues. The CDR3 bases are TGTGCCAGCACCCAGAGGCGGGGAAGGGCTGAAGCTTTCTTT. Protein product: CASTQRRGRAEAFF.

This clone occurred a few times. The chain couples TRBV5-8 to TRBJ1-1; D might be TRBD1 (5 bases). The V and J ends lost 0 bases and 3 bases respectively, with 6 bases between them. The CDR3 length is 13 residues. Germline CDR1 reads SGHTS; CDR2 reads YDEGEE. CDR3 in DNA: TGTGCCAGCAGCTTGGACAGGTACACTGAAGCTTTCTTT. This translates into CASSLDRYTEAFF. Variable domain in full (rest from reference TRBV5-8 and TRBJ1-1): EAGVTQSPTHLIKTRGQQATLRCSPISGHTSVYWYQQALGLGLQFLLWYDEGEERNRGNFPPRFSGRQFPNYSSELNVNALELEDSALYLCASSLDRYTEAFFGQGTRLTVV.

CDR3 residues: CASSRSRDFYNEQFF. Written as DNA, the CDR3 is TGTGCCAGTAGTAGAAGCCGGGACTTTTACAATGAGCAGTTCTTC. The chain uses TRBV19 and TRBJ2-1; a weak D match, TRBD2 (6 bases). This CDR3 comprises 15 residues. Trimming took off 4 bases at V and 4 bases at J, with 14 bases between the two ends. Per germline, CDR1 LNHDA and CDR2 SQIVND (reference sequence).

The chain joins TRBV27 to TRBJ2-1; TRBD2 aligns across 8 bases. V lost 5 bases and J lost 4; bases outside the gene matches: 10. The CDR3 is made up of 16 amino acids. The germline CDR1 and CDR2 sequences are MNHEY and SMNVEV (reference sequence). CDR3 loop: CASSVLAGSRYNEQFF. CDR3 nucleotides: TGTGCCAGCAGTGTTCTAGCGGGCTCGCGGTACAATGAGCAGTTCTTC.

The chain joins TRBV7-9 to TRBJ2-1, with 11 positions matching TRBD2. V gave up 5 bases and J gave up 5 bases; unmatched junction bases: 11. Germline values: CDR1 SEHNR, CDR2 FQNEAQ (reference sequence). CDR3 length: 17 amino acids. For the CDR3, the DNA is TGTGCCAGCAGCCAGTCCTCTAGCGGGAGGTGGGACAATGAGCAGTTCTTC. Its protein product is CASSQSSSGRWDNEQFF. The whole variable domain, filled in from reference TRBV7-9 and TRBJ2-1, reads DTGVSQNPRHKITKRGQNVTFRCDPISEHNRLYWYRQTLGQGPEFLTYFQNEAQLEKSRLLSDRFSAERPKGSFSTLEIQRTEQGDSAMYLCASSQSSSGRWDNEQFFGPGTRLTVL.

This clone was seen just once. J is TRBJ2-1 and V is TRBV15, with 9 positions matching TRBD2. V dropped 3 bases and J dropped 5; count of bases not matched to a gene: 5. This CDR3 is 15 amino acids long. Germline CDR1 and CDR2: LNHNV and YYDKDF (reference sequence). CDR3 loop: CATSSGLAWDNEQFF. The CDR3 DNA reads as TGTGCCACCAGCAGCGGACTAGCGTGGGACAATGAGCAGTTCTTC.

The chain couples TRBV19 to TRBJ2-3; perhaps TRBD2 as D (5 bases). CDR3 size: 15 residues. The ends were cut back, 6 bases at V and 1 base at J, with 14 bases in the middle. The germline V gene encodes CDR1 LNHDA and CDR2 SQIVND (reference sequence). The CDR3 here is CASRSRGRRTDTQYF. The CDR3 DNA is TGTGCCAGTAGGTCTCGGGGTCGGCGCACAGATACGCAGTATTTT.

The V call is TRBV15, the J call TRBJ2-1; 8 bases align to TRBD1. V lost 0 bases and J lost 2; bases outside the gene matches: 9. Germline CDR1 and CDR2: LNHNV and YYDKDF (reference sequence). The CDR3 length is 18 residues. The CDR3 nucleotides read TGTGCCACCAGCAGAGATCTAAATCCGGGACAGGCCTACAATGAGCAGTTCTTC. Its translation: CATSRDLNPGQAYNEQFF.

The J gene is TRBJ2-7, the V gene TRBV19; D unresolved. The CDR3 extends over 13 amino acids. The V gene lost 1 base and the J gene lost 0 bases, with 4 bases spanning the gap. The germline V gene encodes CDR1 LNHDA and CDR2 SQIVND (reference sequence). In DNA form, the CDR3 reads TGTGCCAGTAGTATAGGGAGCTCCTACGAGCAGTACTTC. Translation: CASSIGSSYEQYF.

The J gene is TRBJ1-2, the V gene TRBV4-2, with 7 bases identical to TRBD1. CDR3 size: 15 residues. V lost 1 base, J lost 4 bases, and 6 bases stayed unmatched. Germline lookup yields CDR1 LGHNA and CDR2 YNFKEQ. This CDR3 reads CASSQAGGTGYGYTF. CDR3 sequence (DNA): TGTGCCAGCAGCCAAGCAGGGGGAACCGGCTATGGCTACACCTTC.

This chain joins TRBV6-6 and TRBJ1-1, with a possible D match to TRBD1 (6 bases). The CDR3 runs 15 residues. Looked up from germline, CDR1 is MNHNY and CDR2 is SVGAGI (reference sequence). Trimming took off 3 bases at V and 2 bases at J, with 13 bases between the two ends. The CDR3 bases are TGTGCCAGCAGTTATTTCAGGGGCTCCAACACTGAAGCTTTCTTT. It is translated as CASSYFRGSNTEAFF.

CDR3 region: CAIKPTSGDTGELFF. DNA of the CDR3: TGTGCCATTAAGCCGACTAGCGGTGACACCGGGGAGCTGTTTTTT. This chain uses TRBV10-3 with TRBJ2-2; 9 bases fit TRBD2. Germline V gene lookup returns CDR1 ENHRY and CDR2 SYGVKD. The CDR3 loop spans 15 amino acids. V was clipped by 9 bases and J by 3 bases; unmatched bases: 8.

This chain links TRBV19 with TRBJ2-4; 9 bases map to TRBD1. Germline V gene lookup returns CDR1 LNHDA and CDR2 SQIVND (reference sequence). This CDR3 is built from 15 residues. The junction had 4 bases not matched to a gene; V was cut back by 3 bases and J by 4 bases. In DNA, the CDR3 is TGTGCCAGTAGTATCCCCGGGACAGGGAAAAACATTCAGTACTTC. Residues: CASSIPGTGKNIQYF. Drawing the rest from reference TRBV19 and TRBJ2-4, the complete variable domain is DGGITQSPKYLFRKEGQNVTLSCEQNLNHDAMYWYRQDPGQGLRLIYYSQIVNDFQKGDIAEGYSVSREKKESFPLTVTSAQKNPTAFYLCASSIPGTGKNIQYFGAGTRLSVL.